Here is one TCR beta chain with its context. Its specificity is not known. These data come from a study of radiotherapy plus CTLA-4 blockade in lung cancer. In the study overall: Objective response was observed in more than 15% of patients, and disease control in 31%.

Measured with immunoSEQ multiplex PCR; TCRdb has only the in-frame clones, and not every one. Of more than 60,000 clones detected, around 77% appear once; the ten largest clones hold 2.5% to 3%. The study's findings and limits: In blood, early T cell clone dynamics reportedly predicted response best, together with interferon-beta.

Trimming removed 5 bases at V and 8 bases at J, with 9 bases between. The CDR3 runs 10 residues. From germline, CDR1 is GTSNPN and CDR2 SVGIG (reference sequence). The chain recombines TRBV30 with TRBJ1-1, with a weak D call TRBD1 (5 bases). Here the sequenced sample was peripheral blood, taken from a patient treated with radiotherapy plus ipilimumab. This TCR derives from a human donor with non-small cell lung cancer who had a complete response to radiotherapy plus ipilimumab. In nucleotides, the CDR3 is TGTGCCTGGGAAAGGGGAGAAGCTTTCTTT. Translation gives CAWERGEAFF.